The 25 T cell receptor beta chains presented below share a single source sample, sequenced in a study of cytomegalovirus exposure and HLA in healthy donors. Data came from immunoSEQ multiplex PCR; TCRdb stores just in-frame clones and leaves some out. The top ten clones hold 6.5% to 8.5% of a sample with 130,000 to 150,000 clones, 85% to 90% of them seen once. The source material was PBMCs. The receptor set was obtained from a woman younger than 30 in good health and CMV-seropositive.

The V and J genes are TRBV27 and TRBJ2-3, with a tentative D call TRBD1 (5 bases). This CDR3 is 13 amino acids long. The V end was cut by 4 bases, the J end by 7 bases, with 12 bases between. Per the germline V gene, CDR1 is MNHEY and CDR2 is SMNVEV (reference sequence). Here the CDR3 reads CASSWGGANTQYF. CDR3 nucleotides: TGTGCCAGCAGTTGGGGTGGGGCGAATACGCAGTATTTT.

The chain is built from TRBV4-1 and TRBJ2-7; D uncertain. Trimming shortened V by 5 bases and J by 2 bases, and 16 bases separated the two germline ends. The CDR3 totals 15 residues. Germline assignment: CDR1 MGHRA and CDR2 YSYEKL. The CDR3 DNA reads as TGCGCCAGCAGCTCTGCGCGAGGAATTCCCTACGAGCAGTACTTC. Protein: CASSSARGIPYEQYF.

This clone showed up just once. The V gene is TRBV10-3, the J gene TRBJ1-5; the D is unclear. Looked up from germline, CDR1 is ENHRY and CDR2 is SYGVKD. The CDR3 extends over 13 amino acids. Trimming removed 3 bases at V and 4 bases at J, with 7 bases between. For the CDR3, the DNA is TGTGCCATCAGTGAACACAGAAATCAGCCCCAGCATTTT. Residues: CAISEHRNQPQHF.

This chain joins TRBV27 and TRBJ1-5, with a weak D call TRBD1 (5 bases). V lost 2 bases to trimming and J lost 2 bases, with 28 bases between them. The CDR3 contains 21 residues. Germline CDR1 MNHEY, CDR2 SMNVEV (reference sequence). The CDR3 protein is CASSLISPTRAPVKGNQPQHF. The CDR3 region has the DNA TGTGCCAGCAGTTTAATTAGCCCCACCAGGGCCCCCGTTAAAGGCAATCAGCCCCAGCATTTT.

A single count supports this clone. The V and J genes are TRBV29-1 and TRBJ2-1, with TRBD2 matching 8 bases. The CDR3 is 14 residues long. The V gene's germline CDR1 is SQVTM and CDR2 ANQGSEA. Losses at the gene ends were 6 bases for V and 0 bases for J; bases not matched to a gene: 4. The CDR3 DNA is TGCAGCGTAAGCGGGAGCTCCTCCTACAATGAGCAGTTCTTC. Residues: CSVSGSSSYNEQFF.

This clone came up once. The chain employs TRBV5-1 and TRBJ2-3; 10 positions match TRBD1. V dropped 0 bases and J dropped 3; count of bases not matched to a gene: 4. This CDR3 spans 16 amino acids. In germline, CDR1 is SGHRS, CDR2 YFSETQ. CDR3 nucleotide sequence: TGCGCCAGCAGCTTGGGACAGGGGGCTGGGACAGATACGCAGTATTTT. Protein: CASSLGQGAGTDTQYF.

This clone was detected only a few times. The gene calls are TRBV15 and TRBJ2-7; D might be TRBD2 (6 bases). Trimming cost V 0 bases and J 6 bases, with 15 bases left between them. CDR1 is LNHNV, CDR2 YYDKDF, per germline (reference sequence). The CDR3 totals 15 residues. CDR3 amino acids: CATSRDIGGSAEQYF. The CDR3 DNA reads TGTGCCACCAGCAGAGATATCGGGGGATCCGCCGAGCAGTACTTC.

The CDR3 reads CASSPAGSWGYTF. The DNA of the CDR3 is TGTGCCAGCAGTCCCGCGGGGAGTTGGGGCTACACCTTC. J is TRBJ1-2 and V is TRBV7-2; no firm D call. Trimming took off 6 bases at V and 8 bases at J, with 16 bases between the two ends. Germline V gene sequence: CDR1 SGHTA, CDR2 FQGNSA. The CDR3 spans 13 residues.

A remark on this clone: At one end, the junction sequence differs from germline, possibly due to a read error. The J gene is TRBJ1-5, the V gene TRBV28; a possible D gene is TRBD1 (6 bases). The CDR3 contains 13 residues. Per germline, CDR1 MDHEN and CDR2 SYDVKM. The CDR3 here is CASSRKGRGHGDF. The CDR3 nucleotides read TGTGCCAGCAGTCGAAAAGGGCGGGGGCACGGGGATTTT.

This chain connects TRBV15 to TRBJ2-3; 11 nucleotides line up with TRBD2. With V trimmed by 0 bases and J by 4 bases, 0 bases remained unmatched. The CDR3 runs to 15 residues. Germline V lookup: CDR1 LNHNV, CDR2 YYDKDF (reference sequence). CDR3 sequence: CATSRELAGADTQYF. CDR3 coding DNA: TGTGCCACCAGCAGAGAACTAGCGGGAGCAGATACGCAGTATTTT.

The rearrangement uses TRBV4-1 and TRBJ1-1; the match to TRBD1 covers 8 bases. V was pared by 0 bases and J by 3 bases, with 3 bases of the junction left unmatched. The CDR3 has 15 residues. The germline V gene encodes CDR1 MGHRA and CDR2 YSYEKL. The CDR3 DNA reads as TGCGCCAGCAGCCAAGATGACAGGGGCTACACTGAAGCTTTCTTT. Protein sequence: CASSQDDRGYTEAFF.

V and J are TRBV12-5 and TRBJ2-3, with D possibly being TRBD1 (5 bases). The V end was cut by 5 bases, the J end by 2 bases, with 14 bases between. The CDR3 has 15 amino acids. Germline CDR1 LGHNT, CDR2 FRNRAP. The CDR3 reads CASGMGPPVTDTQYF. Written as DNA, the CDR3 is TGTGCTAGTGGTATGGGGCCACCTGTCACAGATACGCAGTATTTT.

This sequence joins TRBV28 and TRBJ2-3, with 7 positions matching TRBD2. The CDR3 length is 15 residues. Germline V gives CDR1 MDHEN, CDR2 SYDVKM. The J segment lost 2 bases and the V segment lost 3 bases, leaving 5 bases of the junction unmatched. DNA for the CDR3: TGTGCCAGCAGTTTCGGCGGGAGTAACACAGATACGCAGTATTTT. Protein sequence: CASSFGGSNTDTQYF.

The chain is built from TRBV30 and TRBJ1-6; possible D gene TRBD1, 6 bases. V lost 3 bases and J lost 13, with 16 bases in between. CDR1 and CDR2 (germline): GTSNPN, SVGIG (reference sequence). This CDR3 has 13 residues. This CDR3 reads CAWRGAGVPPLHF. CDR3 in DNA: TGTGCCTGGAGGGGGGCGGGAGTCCCCCCCCTCCACTTT.

The chain couples TRBV4-3 to TRBJ2-7; D is perhaps TRBD1 (7 bases). Trimming pared 2 bases from V and 0 bases from J, leaving 11 bases between. Germline V gives CDR1 LGHNA, CDR2 YSLEER. The CDR3 is 15 amino acids. In nucleotides, the CDR3 is TGCGCCAGCAGCCAACAGGGGGGAGCCTCCTACGAGCAGTACTTC. Translated, it gives CASSQQGGASYEQYF.

In DNA form, the CDR3 reads TGTGCCAGCAGCCGGGGACAGGGGTCATTTCAGCCCCAGCATTTT. As protein: CASSRGQGSFQPQHF. This rearrangement joins TRBV11-2 to TRBJ1-5; 10 bases line up with TRBD1. Germline loops: CDR1 SGHAT, CDR2 FQNNGV. The CDR3 runs to 15 residues. V was clipped by 5 bases and J by 6 bases; unmatched bases: 7.

This clone was detected only once. The chain joins TRBV5-1 to TRBJ2-3, with unresolved D. Trimming left V 4 bases short and J 3 bases short, with 12 bases between. Germline V CDR1 and CDR2: SGHRS, YFSETQ. The CDR3 covers 14 residues. This CDR3 is CASSDGLATDTQYF. CDR3 sequence (DNA): TGCGCCAGCAGCGATGGTCTGGCTACAGATACGCAGTATTTT.

V usage is TRBV9 and J usage is TRBJ2-1, with 8 positions matching TRBD2. J lost 8 bases, V lost 4 bases, and 11 bases had no gene match. The CDR3 runs 15 residues. Per germline, CDR1 SGDLS and CDR2 YYNGEE. The DNA for the CDR3 is TGTGCCAGCAGCCTCGGACTAGCACCCTCGGATGAGCAGTTCTTC. Translated, it gives CASSLGLAPSDEQFF. The full variable domain, with the rest looked up from reference TRBV9 and TRBJ2-1, is DSGVTQTPKHLITATGQRVTLRCSPRSGDLSVYWYQQSLDQGLQFLIQYYNGEERAKGNILERFSAQQFPDLHSELNLSSLELGDSALYFCASSLGLAPSDEQFFGPGTRLTVL.

V gene TRBV7-9 combines with J gene TRBJ1-6; 8 bases line up with TRBD1. V dropped 5 bases and J dropped 10; count of bases not matched to a gene: 7. The CDR3 spans 14 residues. The germline gives CDR1 SEHNR, CDR2 FQNEAQ (reference sequence). The CDR3: CASSPETGESPLHF. The CDR3 DNA is TGTGCCAGCAGCCCAGAGACAGGGGAATCACCCCTCCACTTT.

The chain has TRBV7-9 and TRBJ2-3, with 7 bases identical to TRBD1. The ends lost 5 bases at V and 4 bases at J; junction bases unmatched: 9. Germline CDR1 SEHNR, CDR2 FQNEAQ (reference sequence). The CDR3 length is 15 residues. The CDR3 sequence is CASSPNRGVSDTQYF. The CDR3 DNA is TGTGCCAGCAGCCCAAACAGGGGAGTGTCAGATACGCAGTATTTT.

This clone appeared a few times. The chain couples TRBV11-3 to TRBJ2-7; TRBD1 might be the D (6 bases). The CDR3 is 14 amino acids. The V end lost 5 bases, the J end lost 5 bases, and 16 bases lay between the germline ends. Germline V gene lookup returns CDR1 SGHNT and CDR2 YENEEA. The CDR3 region is CASSPATGYHEQYF. CDR3 bases: TGTGCCAGCAGCCCTGCTACAGGGTACCACGAGCAGTACTTC.

The chain joins TRBV19 to TRBJ1-2; TRBD1 aligns across 8 bases. J lost 8 bases, V lost 2 bases, and 10 bases had no gene match. The CDR3 loop spans 15 amino acids. Germline values: CDR1 LNHDA, CDR2 SQIVND (reference sequence). The CDR3 loop is CASSIRDRLSDGYTF. For the CDR3, the DNA is TGTGCCAGTAGTATAAGGGACAGGTTGTCCGACGGCTACACCTTC.

The gene calls are TRBV6-6 and TRBJ2-1, with D possibly TRBD1 on 6 matching bases. Per the germline V gene, CDR1 is MNHNY and CDR2 is SVGAGI (reference sequence). The CDR3 totals 15 residues. Trimming took off 1 base at V and 2 bases at J, with 9 bases between the two ends. CDR3 DNA sequence: TGTGCCAGCAGTTACTTAGGGGGTCCCTACAATGAGCAGTTCTTC. It translates to CASSYLGGPYNEQFF.

V usage is TRBV7-9 and J usage is TRBJ2-1; 7 nucleotides agree with TRBD2. After removal of 4 bases from V and 9 bases from J, the junction contained 9 bases not matched to a gene. The CDR3 is made up of 14 amino acids. Germline lookup yields CDR1 SEHNR and CDR2 FQNEAQ (reference sequence). CDR3 in DNA: TGTGCCAGCAGCTACCTGGGGGAGGGATTTGAGCAGTTCTTC. This gives the protein CASSYLGEGFEQFF.

The rearrangement joins TRBV4-3 to TRBJ2-3, with TRBD1 identical over 8 bases. This CDR3 comprises 15 residues. V shed 2 bases and J 5 bases; nucleotides not matched to a gene: 6. Germline CDR1 LGHNA, CDR2 YSLEER. CDR3 loop: CASSQSRTGKDTQYF. The CDR3 region has the DNA TGCGCCAGCAGCCAATCACGGACAGGGAAAGATACGCAGTATTTT.